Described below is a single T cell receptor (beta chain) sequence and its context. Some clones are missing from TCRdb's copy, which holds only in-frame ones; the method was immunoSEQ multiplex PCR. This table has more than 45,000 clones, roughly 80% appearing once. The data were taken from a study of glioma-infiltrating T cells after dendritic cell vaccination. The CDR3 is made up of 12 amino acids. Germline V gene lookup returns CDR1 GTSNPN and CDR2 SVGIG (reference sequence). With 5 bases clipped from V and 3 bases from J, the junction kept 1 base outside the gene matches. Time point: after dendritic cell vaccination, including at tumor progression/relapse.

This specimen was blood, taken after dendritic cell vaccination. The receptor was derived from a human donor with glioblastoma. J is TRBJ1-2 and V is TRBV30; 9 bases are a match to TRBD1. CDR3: CAWGDRDYGYTF. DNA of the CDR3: TGTGCCTGGGGGGACAGGGACTATGGCTACACCTTC.